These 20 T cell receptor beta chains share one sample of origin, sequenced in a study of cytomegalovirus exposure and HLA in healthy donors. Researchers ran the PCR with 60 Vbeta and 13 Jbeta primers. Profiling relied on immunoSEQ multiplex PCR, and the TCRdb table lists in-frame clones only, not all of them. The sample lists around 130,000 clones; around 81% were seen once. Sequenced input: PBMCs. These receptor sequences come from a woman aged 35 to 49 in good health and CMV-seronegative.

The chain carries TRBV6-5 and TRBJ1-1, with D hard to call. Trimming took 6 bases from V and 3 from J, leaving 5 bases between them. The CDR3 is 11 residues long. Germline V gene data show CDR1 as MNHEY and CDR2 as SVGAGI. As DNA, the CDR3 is TGTGCCAGCAGCTCGTACACTGAAGCTTTCTTT. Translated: CASSSYTEAFF.

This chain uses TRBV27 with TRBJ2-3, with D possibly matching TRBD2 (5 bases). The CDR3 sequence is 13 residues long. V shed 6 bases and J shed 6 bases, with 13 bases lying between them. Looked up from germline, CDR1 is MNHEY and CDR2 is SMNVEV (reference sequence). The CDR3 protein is CASSSDFLDTQYF. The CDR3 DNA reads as TGTGCCAGCAGCTCGGACTTTTTGGATACGCAGTATTTT.

CDR3 protein: CASSLAPQGQGGNTIYF. The CDR3, as DNA: TGTGCCAGCAGCTTAGCACCGCAGGGGCAGGGGGGAAACACCATATATTTT. J is TRBJ1-3 and V is TRBV7-2; possibly TRBD1 for D (6 bases). This CDR3 spans 17 amino acids. The V gene's germline CDR1 is SGHTA and CDR2 FQGNSA. V shed 0 bases and J shed 4 bases, with 16 bases lying between them. The full variable domain, with the rest looked up from reference TRBV7-2 and TRBJ1-3, is GAGVSQSPSNKVTEKGKDVELRCDPISGHTALYWYRQSLGQGLEFLIYFQGNSAPDKSGLPSDRFSAERTGGSVSTLTIQRTQQEDSAVYLCASSLAPQGQGGNTIYFGEGSWLTVV.

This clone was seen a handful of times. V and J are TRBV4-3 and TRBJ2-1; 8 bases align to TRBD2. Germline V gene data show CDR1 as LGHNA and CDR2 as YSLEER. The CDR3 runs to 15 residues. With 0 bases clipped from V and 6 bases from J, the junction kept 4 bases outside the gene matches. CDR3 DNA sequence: TGCGCCAGCAGCCAAGATAGCGGGACCATCAATGAGCAGTTCTTC. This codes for CASSQDSGTINEQFF.

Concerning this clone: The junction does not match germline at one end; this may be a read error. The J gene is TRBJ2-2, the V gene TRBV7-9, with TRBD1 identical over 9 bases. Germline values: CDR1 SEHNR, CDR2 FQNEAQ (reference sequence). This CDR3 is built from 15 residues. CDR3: CSSSPRDRASGELFF. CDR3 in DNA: TGTTCCAGCAGCCCCAGGGACAGGGCATCCGGGGAGCTGTTTTTT.

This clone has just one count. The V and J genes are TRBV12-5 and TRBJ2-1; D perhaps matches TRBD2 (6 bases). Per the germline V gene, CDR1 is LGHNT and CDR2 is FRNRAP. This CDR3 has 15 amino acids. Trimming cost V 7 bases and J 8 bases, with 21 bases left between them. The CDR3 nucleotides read TGTGCTAGTGCCCCCTCTAGCGTCCCATTCGATGAGCAGTTCTTC. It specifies CASAPSSVPFDEQFF. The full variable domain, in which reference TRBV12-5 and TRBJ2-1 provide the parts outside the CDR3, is DARVTQTPRHKVTEMGQEVTMRCQPILGHNTVFWYRQTMMQGLELLAYFRNRAPLDDSGMPKDRFSAEMPDATLATLKIQPSEPRDSAVYFCASAPSSVPFDEQFFGPGTRLTVL.

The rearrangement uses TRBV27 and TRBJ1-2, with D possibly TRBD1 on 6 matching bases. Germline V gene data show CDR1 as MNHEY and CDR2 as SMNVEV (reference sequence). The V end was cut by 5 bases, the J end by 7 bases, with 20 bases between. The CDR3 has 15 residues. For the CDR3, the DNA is TGTGCCAGCAGTCCCGGACAGTTGCCAGGGCTTGGCTACACCTTC. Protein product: CASSPGQLPGLGYTF.

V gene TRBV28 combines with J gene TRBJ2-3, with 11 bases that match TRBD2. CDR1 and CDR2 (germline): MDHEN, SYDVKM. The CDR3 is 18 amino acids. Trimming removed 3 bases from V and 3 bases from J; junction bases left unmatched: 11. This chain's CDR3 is CASSFYPSGTSGTDTQYF. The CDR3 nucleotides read TGTGCCAGCAGTTTCTACCCGTCTGGGACTAGCGGTACAGATACGCAGTATTTT.

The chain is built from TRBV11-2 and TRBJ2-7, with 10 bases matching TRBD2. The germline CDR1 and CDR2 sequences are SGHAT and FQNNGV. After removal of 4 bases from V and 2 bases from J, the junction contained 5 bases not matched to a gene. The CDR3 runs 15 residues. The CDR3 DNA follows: TGTGCCAGCAGCTCAGCGGGAGGGTTGACCTACGAGCAGTACTTC. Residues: CASSSAGGLTYEQYF.

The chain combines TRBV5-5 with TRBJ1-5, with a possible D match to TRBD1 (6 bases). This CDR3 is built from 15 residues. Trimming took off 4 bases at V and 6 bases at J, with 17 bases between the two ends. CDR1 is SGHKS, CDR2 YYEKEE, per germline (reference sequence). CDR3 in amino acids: CASSPRDIEGQPQHF. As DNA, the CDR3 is TGTGCCAGCAGCCCCAGGGACATCGAAGGTCAGCCCCAGCATTTT. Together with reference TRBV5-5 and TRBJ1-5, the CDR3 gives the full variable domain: DAGVTQSPTHLIKTRGQQVTLRCSPISGHKSVSWYQQVLGQGPQFIFQYYEKEERGRGNFPDRFSARQFPNYSSELNVNALLLGDSALYLCASSPRDIEGQPQHFGDGTRLSIL.

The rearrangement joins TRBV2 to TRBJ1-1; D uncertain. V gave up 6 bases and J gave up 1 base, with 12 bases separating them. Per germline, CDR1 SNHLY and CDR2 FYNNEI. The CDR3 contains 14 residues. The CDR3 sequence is CASSQRVGNTEAFF. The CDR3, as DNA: TGTGCCAGCAGCCAGCGGGTTGGGAACACTGAAGCTTTCTTT.

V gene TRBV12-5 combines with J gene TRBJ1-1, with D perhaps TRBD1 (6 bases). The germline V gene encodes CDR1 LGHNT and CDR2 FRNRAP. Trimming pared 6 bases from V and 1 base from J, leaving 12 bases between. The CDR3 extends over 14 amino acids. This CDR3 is CASGIRGGNTEAFF. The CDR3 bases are TGTGCTAGTGGCATAAGAGGGGGGAACACTGAAGCTTTCTTT.

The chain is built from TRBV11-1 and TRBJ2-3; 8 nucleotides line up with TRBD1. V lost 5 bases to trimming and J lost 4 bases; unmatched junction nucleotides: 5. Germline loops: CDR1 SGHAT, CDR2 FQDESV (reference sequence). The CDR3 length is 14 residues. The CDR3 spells CASSPDRGPDTQYF. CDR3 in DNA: TGTGCCAGCAGCCCCGACAGGGGCCCAGATACGCAGTATTTT.

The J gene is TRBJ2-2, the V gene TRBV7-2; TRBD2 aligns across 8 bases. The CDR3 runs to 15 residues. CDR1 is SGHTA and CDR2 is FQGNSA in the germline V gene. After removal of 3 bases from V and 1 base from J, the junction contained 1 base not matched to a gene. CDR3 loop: CASSFSGVNTGELFF. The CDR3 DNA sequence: TGTGCCAGCAGCTTTAGCGGGGTGAACACCGGGGAGCTGTTTTTT.

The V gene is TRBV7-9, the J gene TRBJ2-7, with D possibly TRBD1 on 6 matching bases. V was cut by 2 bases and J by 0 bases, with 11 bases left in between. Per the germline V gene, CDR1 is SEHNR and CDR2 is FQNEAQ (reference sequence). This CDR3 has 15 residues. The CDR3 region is CASSLSGVLSYEQYF. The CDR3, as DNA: TGTGCCAGCAGCTTATCAGGGGTCCTCTCCTACGAGCAGTACTTC.

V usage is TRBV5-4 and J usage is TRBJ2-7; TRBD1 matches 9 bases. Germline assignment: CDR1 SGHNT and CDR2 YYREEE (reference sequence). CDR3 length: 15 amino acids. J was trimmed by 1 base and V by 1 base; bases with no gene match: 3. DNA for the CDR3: TGTGCCAGCAGCTTGACAGGGGGCCTATCCTACGAGCAGTACTTC. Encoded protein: CASSLTGGLSYEQYF.

The CDR3 DNA reads TGTGCCAGTAGGAACAGGGGTGGCACTGAAGCTTTCTTT. This sequence encodes CASRNRGGTEAFF. The chain joins TRBV19 to TRBJ1-1, with 7 bases fitting TRBD1. The trim removed 6 bases at V and 4 bases at J, leaving 5 bases unmatched. This CDR3 is 13 amino acids long. From germline, CDR1 is LNHDA and CDR2 SQIVND (reference sequence). The complete variable domain, with remaining parts taken from reference TRBV19 and TRBJ1-1, reads DGGITQSPKYLFRKEGQNVTLSCEQNLNHDAMYWYRQDPGQGLRLIYYSQIVNDFQKGDIAEGYSVSREKKESFPLTVTSAQKNPTAFYLCASRNRGGTEAFFGQGTRLTVV.

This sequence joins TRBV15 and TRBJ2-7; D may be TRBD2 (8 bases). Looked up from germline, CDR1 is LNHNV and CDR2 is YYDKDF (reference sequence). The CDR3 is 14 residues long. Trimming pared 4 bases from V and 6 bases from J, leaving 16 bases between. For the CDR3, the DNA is TGTGCCACCAGCAAGGAGGGGGCGGGGGGCGAGCAGTACTTC. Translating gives CATSKEGAGGEQYF.

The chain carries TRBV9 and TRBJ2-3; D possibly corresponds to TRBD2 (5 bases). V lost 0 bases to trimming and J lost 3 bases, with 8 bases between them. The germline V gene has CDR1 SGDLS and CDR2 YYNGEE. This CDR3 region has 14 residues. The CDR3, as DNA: TGTGCCAGCAGCGTAGGAAGCGGAACAGATACGCAGTATTTT. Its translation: CASSVGSGTDTQYF.

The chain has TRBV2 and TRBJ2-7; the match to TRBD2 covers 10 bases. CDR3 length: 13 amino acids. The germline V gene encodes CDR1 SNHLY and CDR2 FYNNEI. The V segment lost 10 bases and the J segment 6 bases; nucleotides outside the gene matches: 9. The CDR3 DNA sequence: TGTGCCACCCAGCTAGCGGGAGTCGGCGAGCAGTACTTC. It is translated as CATQLAGVGEQYF.